The source of this T cell receptor (beta chain) is a study of blood T cell repertoires in COVID-19. Turning to the study itself: Specimens from acute and convalescent COVID-19 originated in the United States, Italy and Spain. The analysed material was cDNA or gDNA that came from T cells, B-cell-depleted T cells, or PBMCs.

As handled by the study authors: The authors estimated nucleated cell counts from reference gene primer amplification. Profiled with immunoSEQ multiplex PCR; TCRdb holds only in-frame clones, not every one. The V and J calls and clone size come from that table; D and trimming were worked out from the DNA. The table lists about 280,000 clones, around 86% of them singletons, with roughly 2.1% in the top ten. Only one count was recorded for this clone. V lost 6 bases and J lost 8; bases outside the gene matches: 11. The CDR3 sequence is 15 residues long. Germline CDR1 MNHEY, CDR2 SVGAGI. This clonotype was sampled from a woman aged 25-40 years who had recovered from COVID-19. Sequencing was carried out using peripheral blood. The chain combines TRBV6-5 with TRBJ1-4; the match to TRBD1 covers 8 bases. CDR3 in amino acids: CASRDPTGVYEKLFF. DNA for the CDR3: TGTGCCAGCAGAGACCCGACAGGGGTGTACGAAAAACTGTTTTTT.